The entry below describes one T cell receptor beta chain. Its target is not known. Trimming stripped 0 bases from V and 2 bases from J, with 17 bases between. This CDR3 comprises 17 residues. Looked up from germline, CDR1 is KGHSY and CDR2 is FQNENV. This sample was included in a study of cytomegalovirus exposure and HLA in healthy donors. PCR amplification relied on 60 Vbeta primers (plus 13 Jbeta primers). Assay used: immunoSEQ multiplex PCR; TCRdb lists only in-frame clones, some missing. This table has hundreds of thousands of clones, 80% to 90% appearing once. The study, taken as a whole, reports: A few chains tied to CMV proved CMV antigen-specific in vitro. Based on reports, TCR beta sequences accurately predicted HLA-A and HLA-B alleles for most subjects. Being productive about 87% or about 30% of the time was typical of most TCR beta V segments in an earlier analysis.

The V and J genes are TRBV16 and TRBJ2-7, with D unclear. The source is a young woman in good health and CMV-seronegative. Sequencing was done on a sample of PBMCs. This chain's CDR3 is CASSQSLGRSTTYEQYF. Written as DNA, the CDR3 is TGTGCCAGCAGCCAATCGCTAGGCCGGTCCACCACCTACGAGCAGTACTTC.